This TCR beta chain was identified during a study of blood T cells in healthy people across ages (dated by TCRdb to the mid-2010s). Regarding the study in general: In model experiments, roughly one uniquely barcoded TCR beta cDNA molecule per two T cells was captured by template switching. To avoid experimental bias, donors of different ages were randomly spread across the sequencing lanes. For two donors (one aged 18 to 30 and one aged 80 or older), the study analyzed two additional independent replicas of 1 million unique cDNA reads from the same blood draw. The donors were divided into four age groups: young (average roughly 17 years), middle-aged (approximately 39), aged (about 56) and long-lived (nearly 85). To track age-related changes in TCR beta repertoire diversity, the study relied on deep sequencing normalized with unique cDNA molecular identifiers.

Donors were under 40 systemically healthy Caucasian individuals from Russia aged about 6 to 100 years. Each donor gave about 11 milliliters of peripheral blood, drawn into EDTA-treated Vacutainer tubes. PBMCs were isolated by Ficoll-Paque density-gradient centrifugation, with at least 6.5 million obtained per sample. Total RNA, at least 6 micrograms per sample, was extracted from PBMCs with Trizol reagent. For every donor, flow cytometry on a PBMC aliquot measured the percentage of naive CD45RAhigh/CD27high T cells. The paper as a whole reports these results and caveats: Compared with the aged group, the long-lived group had more naive CD4+ T cells, fewer expanded clones and increased TCR diversity, a pattern suggesting age selection. The percentage of naive T cells measured by flow cytometry correlated strongly with observed TCR beta diversity. Conclusive comparison of naive and antigen-experienced compartments was prevented by the profiling of bulk unsorted PBMCs. Because donor CMV infection status was unknown, age-related changes in expanded clonotypes were potentially confounded. Total diversity estimates from one million sequenced T cells were considered lower bounds and underestimates. Observed TCR beta diversity per million T cells fell roughly linearly with age, and a significant reduction was already apparent by age around 36.

Library construction relied on 5' RACE. The instrument given in TCRdb is Illumina HiSeq 2500. The second PCR ran for roughly 7 to 11 cycles and used a J-beta primer mix along with a sample-barcoded 5' primer. Each TCR beta cDNA molecule received a unique molecular identifier from a template-switch 5' adaptor carrying 12 random nucleotides. Each sample yielded at least 2.5 million CDR3-containing paired-end reads. First-strand cDNA was synthesized from all RNA with the Mint cDNA synthesis kit, primed by a TRBC-specific oligonucleotide. All cDNA was treated with uracil-DNA glycosylase and then went through a first 18-cycle PCR with the universal primers M1SS and BC2_uni_R. Per the original workflow: For normalization, 1 million high-quality reads, each with a distinct molecular identifier, were randomly selected from each sample. Instead of being binned into consensus sequences, reads that shared molecular identifiers were thrown out. MiTCR, with a Q25 quality threshold and the strictest error-elimination algorithm, was used for CDR3 identification, clonotype clustering and error correction. A nonparametric unseen species model using Euler transformation provided a lower-bound estimate of total TCR beta diversity. Using fastp trimming at Q25 and MiXCR clonotype assembly, TCRdb reanalyzed the public sequencing data and kept in-frame beta chains. Each entry merges the rows of one CDR3 protein and shows their most common DNA and genes. The authors' filters were not applied to this entry. Within this sample are approximately 1,100,000 distinct CDR3 sequences, with under 45% of them counted one time only. The ten largest clones represent 18% of the sample.

For CDR1 and CDR2, the germline V gene lists SGHAT and FQNNGV. The CDR3 covers 16 residues, taking in both the cysteine and the phenylalanine. Only the CDR3 DNA is retained, 48 bases long and in frame from the first base. The junction shows trimming of 0 bases on V and 3 bases on J, plus 15 bases between the germline ends. This clonotype was counted between two and nine times. Its antigen remains unidentified. Nothing much larger sits one base from this clone, and base qualities are not available. The sequence links TRBV11-2 to TRBJ2-7, with the D gene call left open. The clonotype comes from a woman aged 60-75 years in good health. Sequenced material: blood. The CDR3 in this case is CASSLDSIGLGYEQYF. The DNA is as follows: TGTGCCAGCAGCTTAGACTCCATAGGGTTGGGCTACGAGCAGTACTTC. The CDR3 plus the reference TRBV11-2 and TRBJ2-7 genes for the other parts give the full variable domain: EAGVAQSPRYKIIEKRQSVAFWCNPISGHATLYWYQQILGQGPKLLIQFQNNGVVDDSQLPKDRFSAERLKGVDSTLKIQPAKLEDSAVYLCASSLDSIGLGYEQYFGPGTRLTVT.